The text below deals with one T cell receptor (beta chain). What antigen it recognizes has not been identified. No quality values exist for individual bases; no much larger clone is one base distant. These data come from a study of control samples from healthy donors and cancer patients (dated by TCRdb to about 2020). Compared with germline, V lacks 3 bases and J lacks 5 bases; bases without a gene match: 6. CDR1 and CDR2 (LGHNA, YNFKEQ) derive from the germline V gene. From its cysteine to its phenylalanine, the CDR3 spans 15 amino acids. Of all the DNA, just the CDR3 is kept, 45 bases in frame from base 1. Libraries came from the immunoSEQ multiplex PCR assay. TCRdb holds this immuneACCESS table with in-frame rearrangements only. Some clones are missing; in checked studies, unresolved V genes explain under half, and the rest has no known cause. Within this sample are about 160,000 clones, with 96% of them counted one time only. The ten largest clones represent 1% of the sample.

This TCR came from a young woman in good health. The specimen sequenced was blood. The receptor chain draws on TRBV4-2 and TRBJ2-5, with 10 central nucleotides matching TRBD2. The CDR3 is CASSQSLAGVETQYF. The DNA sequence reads TGTGCCAGCAGCCAGTCCCTAGCGGGGGTGGAGACCCAGTACTTC.